The 12 T cell receptor beta chains in this list originate from one sample, sequenced in a study of T cell repertoires in cytomegalovirus infection. TCRdb re-called the reads through MiXCR, storing one row per CDR3 protein. The table shows roughly 200,000 distinct CDR3 sequences, with roughly 17% occurring only once. The sequencing sample was made of CD8+ T cells from PBMCs. The receptors originated from a human donor in good health (CMV status not recorded). Some clones in this sample may be carry-over from other donors' samples.

CDR3 sequence (DNA): TGTGCCAGCAGGGGCGGTGTCCCATTGGGTGAGCAGTTCTTC. It specifies CASRGGVPLGEQFF. This sequence joins TRBV28 and TRBJ2-1; D gene unclear. This CDR3 is built from 14 residues. Germline CDR1 and CDR2: MDHEN and SYDVKM. The V end was cut by 6 bases, the J end by 9 bases, with 18 bases between. Using reference TRBV28 and TRBJ2-1 for the parts outside the CDR3, the full variable domain is DVKVTQSSRYLVKRTGEKVFLECVQDMDHENMFWYRQDPGLGLRLIYFSYDVKMKEKGDIPEGYSVSREKKERFSLILESASTNQTSMYLCASRGGVPLGEQFFGPGTRLTVL.

The chain combines TRBV29-1 with TRBJ2-7, with 14 bases matching TRBD2. Per the germline V gene, CDR1 is SQVTM and CDR2 is ANQGSEA. After removal of 6 bases from V and 6 bases from J, the junction contained 7 bases not matched to a gene. The CDR3 consists of 14 residues. The CDR3 protein is CSVATGTSGGEQYF. The CDR3 DNA follows: TGCAGCGTCGCTACCGGGACTAGCGGGGGCGAGCAGTACTTC.

Only a few counts were recorded for this clonotype. The V call is TRBV12-3 or TRBV12-4, the J call TRBJ2-1; TRBD2 aligns across 13 bases. V lost 6 bases to trimming and J lost 6 bases; unmatched junction nucleotides: 5. The CDR3 is made up of 15 amino acids. The CDR3 loop reads CASSPLAGGRNEQFF. DNA for the CDR3: TGTGCCAGCAGCCCACTAGCGGGGGGGCGCAATGAGCAGTTCTTC.

This clonotype has a handful of counts. This is likely a read error, given that the CDR3 carries no conserved phenylalanine or tryptophan at its end. This rearrangement joins TRBV7-2 to TRBJ2-3; tentatively, D is TRBD1 (6 bases). With 6 bases removed from V and 0 bases from J, the gap between germline ends came to 28 bases. The CDR3 extends over 20 amino acids. Germline V lookup: CDR1 SGHTA, CDR2 FQGNSA. Here the CDR3 DNA reads TGTGCCAGCAGACTCTCCTGGGCCAGGGACACGATAGCTAGCACAGATACGCAGTATTTA. The encoded protein is CASRLSWARDTIASTDTQYL.

This clonotype came up a few times. The chain uses TRBV12-5 and TRBJ1-5, with 8 positions matching TRBD1. Germline V lookup: CDR1 LGHNT, CDR2 FRNRAP. V dropped 4 bases and J dropped 9; count of bases not matched to a gene: 23. The CDR3 has 19 amino acids. The DNA for the CDR3 is TGTGCTAGTGGTTCCACCTGGGGGCCGACAGGGCCCACAGGGGGGCCCCAGCATTTT. Translating gives CASGSTWGPTGPTGGPQHF.

This sequence joins TRBV7-2 and TRBJ2-5, with no clear D. The germline V and J ends were trimmed by 5 bases and 5 bases, with 12 bases remaining between them. The CDR3 runs to 13 residues. The V gene's germline CDR1 is SGHTA and CDR2 FQGNSA. The CDR3 sequence is CASSPRYKETQYF. The CDR3 nucleotides read TGTGCCAGCAGCCCCCGCTATAAGGAGACCCAGTACTTC.

The chain joins TRBV27 to TRBJ2-4, with D hard to call. This CDR3 spans 20 amino acids. CDR1 and CDR2 from the germline V gene are MNHEY and SMNVEV (reference sequence). The ends were cut back, 2 bases at V and 2 bases at J, with 25 bases in the middle. The DNA for the CDR3 is TGTGCCAGCAGTTTAAAAGGGATCGAGGCACCTCACGCACCCAAAAACATTCAGTACTTC. Amino acid sequence: CASSLKGIEAPHAPKNIQYF.

This clonotype was picked up many times. The chain couples TRBV7-7 to TRBJ2-5, with TRBD2 matching 14 bases. CDR1 SSHAT and CDR2 FNYEAQ come from the germline V gene (reference sequence). This CDR3 is built from 19 residues. V shed 0 bases, J shed 4 bases, and the junction held 10 bases outside the gene matches. The CDR3 nucleotides are TGTGCCAGCAGCTTAGCAACCCCGGGACTAGCGGGGGACGCAGAGACCCAGTACTTC. Amino acids: CASSLATPGLAGDAETQYF. The full variable domain, completed using reference TRBV7-7 and TRBJ2-5, is GAGVSQSPRYKVTKRGQDVTLRCDPISSHATLYWYQQALGQGPEFLTYFNYEAQPDKSGLPSDRFSAERPEGSISTLTIQRTEQRDSAMYRCASSLATPGLAGDAETQYFGPGTRLLVL.

This chain links TRBV6-1 with TRBJ2-2, with 9 bases aligning to TRBD1. The V gene end was trimmed by 10 bases and the J gene end by 3 bases; junction bases not matched to a gene: 9. This CDR3 has 15 residues. Germline V CDR1 and CDR2: MNHNS, SASEGT. CDR3 amino acids: CATWDREVDTGELFF. CDR3 nucleotide sequence: TGTGCCACTTGGGACAGGGAGGTGGACACCGGGGAGCTGTTTTTT.

This clonotype was seen ten or more times. The CDR3, as DNA: TGTGCCAGCAGCCCTACCTTGGCGGGGGGACAAGAGACCCAGTACTTC. It codes for CASSPTLAGGQETQYF. The chain joins TRBV6-5 to TRBJ2-5; 8 bases map to TRBD2. The CDR3 totals 16 residues. V lost 6 bases, J lost 2 bases, and 11 bases stayed unmatched. From germline, CDR1 is MNHEY and CDR2 SVGAGI.

This chain uses TRBV12-3 or TRBV12-4 with TRBJ2-1; D is unclear. Trimming left V 1 base short and J 7 bases short, with 17 bases between. This CDR3 contains 16 residues. The CDR3 protein is CASSLDGMMGLNEQFF. CDR3 nucleotide sequence: TGTGCCAGCAGTTTAGATGGTATGATGGGCCTAAATGAGCAGTTCTTC.

CDR3 nucleotide sequence: TGTGCCAGCAGCCCGTGGGCTTCCTACGAGCAGTACTTC. Translating gives CASSPWASYEQYF. The rearrangement links TRBV7-2 to TRBJ2-7; D is unclear. This CDR3 comprises 13 residues. The V end lost 5 bases, the J end lost 1 base, and 9 bases lay between the germline ends. Per germline, CDR1 SGHTA and CDR2 FQGNSA.